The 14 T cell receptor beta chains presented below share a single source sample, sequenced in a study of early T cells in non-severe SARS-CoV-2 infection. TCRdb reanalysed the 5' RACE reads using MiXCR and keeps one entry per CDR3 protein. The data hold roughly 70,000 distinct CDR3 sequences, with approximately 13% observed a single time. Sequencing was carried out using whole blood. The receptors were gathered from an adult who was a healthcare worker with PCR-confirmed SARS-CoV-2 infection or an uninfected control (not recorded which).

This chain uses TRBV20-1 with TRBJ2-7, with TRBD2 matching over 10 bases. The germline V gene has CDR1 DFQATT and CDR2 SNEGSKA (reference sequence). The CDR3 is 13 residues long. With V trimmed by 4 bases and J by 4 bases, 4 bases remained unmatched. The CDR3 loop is CSATGTSDYEQYF. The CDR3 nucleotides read TGCAGTGCTACCGGGACTAGCGATTACGAGCAGTACTTC.

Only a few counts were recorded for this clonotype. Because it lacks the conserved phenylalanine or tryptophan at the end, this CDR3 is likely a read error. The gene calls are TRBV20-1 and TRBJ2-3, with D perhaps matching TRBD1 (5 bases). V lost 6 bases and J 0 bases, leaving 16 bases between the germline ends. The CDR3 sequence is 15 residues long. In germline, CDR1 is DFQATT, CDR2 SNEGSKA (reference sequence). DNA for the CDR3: TGCAGTGCCCCCGCCAGGGAAGCTAGCACAGATACGCAGTATTCT. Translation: CSAPAREASTDTQYS.

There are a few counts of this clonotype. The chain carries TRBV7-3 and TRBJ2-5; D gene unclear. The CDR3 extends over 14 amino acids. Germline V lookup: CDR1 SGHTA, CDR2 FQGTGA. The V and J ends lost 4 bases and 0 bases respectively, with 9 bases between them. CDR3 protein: CASSSGSYQETQYF. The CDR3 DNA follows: TGTGCCAGCAGCTCCGGATCTTACCAAGAGACCCAGTACTTC.

CDR3 sequence: CATSDLVASGRPDTGELFF. The CDR3 DNA follows: TGTGCCACCAGTGATTTGGTGGCTAGCGGGAGGCCGGACACCGGGGAGCTGTTTTTT. The rearrangement joins TRBV24-1 to TRBJ2-2, with TRBD2 matching over 11 bases. V lost 0 bases, J lost 3 bases, and 8 bases stayed unmatched. Germline values: CDR1 KGHDR, CDR2 SFDVKD. The CDR3 contains 19 residues.

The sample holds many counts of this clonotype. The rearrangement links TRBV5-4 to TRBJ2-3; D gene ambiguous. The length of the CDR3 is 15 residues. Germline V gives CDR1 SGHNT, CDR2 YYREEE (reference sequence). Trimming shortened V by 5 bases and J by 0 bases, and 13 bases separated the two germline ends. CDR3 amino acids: CASRSLGSSTDTQYF. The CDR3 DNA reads TGTGCCAGCAGATCCCTGGGGTCTAGCACAGATACGCAGTATTTT.

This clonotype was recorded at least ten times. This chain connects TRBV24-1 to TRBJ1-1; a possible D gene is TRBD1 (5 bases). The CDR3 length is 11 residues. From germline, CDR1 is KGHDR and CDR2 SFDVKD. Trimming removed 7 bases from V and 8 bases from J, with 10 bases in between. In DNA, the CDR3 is TGTGCCACCAGAAGAGGGGAAGAAGCTTTCTTT. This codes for CATRRGEEAFF.

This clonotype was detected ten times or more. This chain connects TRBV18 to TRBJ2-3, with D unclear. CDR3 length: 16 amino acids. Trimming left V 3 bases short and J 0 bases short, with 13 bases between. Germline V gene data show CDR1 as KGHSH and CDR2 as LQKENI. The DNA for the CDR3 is TGTGCCAGCTCACCGATTCAAGGACGGAGCACAGATACGCAGTATTTT. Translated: CASSPIQGRSTDTQYF.

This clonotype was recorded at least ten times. The CDR3 reads CASSLVARTYEQYF. The CDR3 bases are TGTGCCAGCAGCTTAGTAGCACGGACCTACGAGCAGTACTTC. This sequence joins TRBV7-2 and TRBJ2-7; D unresolved. The CDR3 loop spans 14 amino acids. Germline V gene lookup returns CDR1 SGHTA and CDR2 FQGNSA. Trimming stripped 1 base from V and 2 bases from J, with 9 bases between.

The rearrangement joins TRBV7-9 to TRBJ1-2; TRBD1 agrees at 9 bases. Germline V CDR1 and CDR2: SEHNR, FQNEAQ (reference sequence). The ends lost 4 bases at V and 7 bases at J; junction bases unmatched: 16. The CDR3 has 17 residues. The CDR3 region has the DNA TGTGCCAGCAGCTCCAACAGAGGACAGGGGTATATTCCTGGCTACACCTTC. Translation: CASSSNRGQGYIPGYTF.

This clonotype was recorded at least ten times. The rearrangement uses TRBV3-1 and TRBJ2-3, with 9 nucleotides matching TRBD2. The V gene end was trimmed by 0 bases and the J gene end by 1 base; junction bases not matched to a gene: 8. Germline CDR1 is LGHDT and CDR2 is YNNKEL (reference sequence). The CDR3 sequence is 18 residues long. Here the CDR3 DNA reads TGTGCCAGCAGCCAAGATAAGTGGCGGGAGGGCGGCACAGATACGCAGTATTTT. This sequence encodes CASSQDKWREGGTDTQYF.

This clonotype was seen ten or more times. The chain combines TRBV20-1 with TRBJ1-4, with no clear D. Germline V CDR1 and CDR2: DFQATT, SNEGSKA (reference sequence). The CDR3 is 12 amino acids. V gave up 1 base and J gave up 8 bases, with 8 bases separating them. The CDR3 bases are TGCAGTGCTAGAGTCCAAGGAGAAAAACTGTTTTTT. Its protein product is CSARVQGEKLFF.

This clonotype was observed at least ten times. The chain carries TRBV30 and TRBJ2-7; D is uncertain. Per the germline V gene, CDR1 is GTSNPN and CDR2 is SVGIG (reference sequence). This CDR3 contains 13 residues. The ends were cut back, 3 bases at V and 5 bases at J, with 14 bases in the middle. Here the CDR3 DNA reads TGTGCCTGGAGCCCCTTGTCACGCAACGAGCAGTACTTC. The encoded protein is CAWSPLSRNEQYF. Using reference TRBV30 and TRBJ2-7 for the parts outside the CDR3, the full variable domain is SQTIHQWPATLVQPVGSPLSLECTVEGTSNPNLYWYRQAAGRGLQLLFYSVGIGQISSEVPQNLSASRPQDRQFILSSKKLLLSDSGFYLCAWSPLSRNEQYFGPGTRLTVT.

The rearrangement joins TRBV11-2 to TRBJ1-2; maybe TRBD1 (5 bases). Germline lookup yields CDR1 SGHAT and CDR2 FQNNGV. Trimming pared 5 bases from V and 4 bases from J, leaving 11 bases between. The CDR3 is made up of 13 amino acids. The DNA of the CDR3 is TGTGCCAGCAGCCCAGGGACTCCCTATGGCTACACCTTC. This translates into CASSPGTPYGYTF.

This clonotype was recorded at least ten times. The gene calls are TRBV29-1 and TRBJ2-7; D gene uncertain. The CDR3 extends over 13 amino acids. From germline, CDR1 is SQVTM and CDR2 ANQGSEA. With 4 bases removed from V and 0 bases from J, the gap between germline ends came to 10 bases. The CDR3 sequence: CSVGLRFSYEQYF. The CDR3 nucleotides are TGCAGCGTTGGTCTCAGGTTCTCCTACGAGCAGTACTTC.